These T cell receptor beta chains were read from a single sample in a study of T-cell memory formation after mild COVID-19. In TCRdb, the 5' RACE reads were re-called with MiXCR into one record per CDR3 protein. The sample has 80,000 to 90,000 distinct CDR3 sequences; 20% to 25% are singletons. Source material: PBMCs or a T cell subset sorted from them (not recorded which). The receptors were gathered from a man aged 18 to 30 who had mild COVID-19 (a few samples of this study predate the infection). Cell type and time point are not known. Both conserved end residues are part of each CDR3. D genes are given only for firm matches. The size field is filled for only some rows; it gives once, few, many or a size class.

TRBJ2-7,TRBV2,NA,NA,TGTGCCAGCAGTGATCGGGGGTCGACCTACGAGCAGTACTTC,CASSDRGSTYEQYF
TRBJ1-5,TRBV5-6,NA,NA,TGTGCCAGCAGCTTGTGGGGAAGTCAGCCCCAGCATTTT,CASSLWGSQPQHF
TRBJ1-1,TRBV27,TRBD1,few,TGTGCCAGCAGCAGGGGGCCGTTTGAAGCTTTCTTT,CASSRGPFEAFF
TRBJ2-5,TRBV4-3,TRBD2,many,TGCGCCAGCAGCCAAGATCCTAGCGGGGGGGCAGAGACCCAGTACTTC,CASSQDPSGGAETQYF
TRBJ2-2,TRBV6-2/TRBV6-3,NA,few,TGTGCCAGCAGGGTAGGCGGGGAGCTGTTTTTT,CASRVGGELFF
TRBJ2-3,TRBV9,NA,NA,TGTGCCAGCAGCGTTAACAGGGGCACAGATACGCAGTATTTT,CASSVNRGTDTQYF
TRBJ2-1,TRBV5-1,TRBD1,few,TGCGCCAGCAGCTCGCACCGGGACAGTGGAATCAATGAGCAGTTCTTC,CASSSHRDSGINEQFF
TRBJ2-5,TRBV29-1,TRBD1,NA,TGCAGCGTTGAGGTGCTTTGGGACAGGGGTGAAGAGACCCAGTACTTC,CSVEVLWDRGEETQYF
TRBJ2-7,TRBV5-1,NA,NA,TGCGCCAGCAGCTTGGTATTATTCCCAGATGCCTACGAGCAGTACTTC,CASSLVLFPDAYEQYF
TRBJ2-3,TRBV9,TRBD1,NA,TGTGCCAGCAGCGTGGGGACAGGGGGTGTAGATACGCAGTATTTT,CASSVGTGGVDTQYF
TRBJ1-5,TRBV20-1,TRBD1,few,TGCAGTGCTAGTCCTCCCGGGACAGGGGTCCTAGGTCAGCCCCAGCATTTT,CSASPPGTGVLGQPQHF
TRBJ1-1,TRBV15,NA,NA,TGTGCCACCAGCAGTTATAGGGTGAACACTGAAGCTTTCTTT,CATSSYRVNTEAFF
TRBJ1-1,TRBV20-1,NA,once,TGCAGTGCTAGAGTAGATATGGACGAAGCTTTCTTT,CSARVDMDEAFF
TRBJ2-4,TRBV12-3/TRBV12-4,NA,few,TGTGCCAGCAGTCAAGTGTTGGGAAACATTCAGTACTTC,CASSQVLGNIQYF
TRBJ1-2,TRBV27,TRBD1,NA,TGTGCCAGCAGTCCCACAGGGGGCCTTTACTATGGCTACACCTTC,CASSPTGGLYYGYTF
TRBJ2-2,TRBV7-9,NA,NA,TGTGCCAGCAGCTTGAGGGAAGGGGACTTGGCGAACACCGGGGAGCTGTTTTTT,CASSLREGDLANTGELFF
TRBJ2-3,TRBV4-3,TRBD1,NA,TGCGCCAGCAGCCGGGACAGGGGCGGAGATACGCAGTATTTT,CASSRDRGGDTQYF
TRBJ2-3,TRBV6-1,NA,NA,TGTGCCAGCAGTGAATGGAAAGGCGGGCCTACAGATACGCAGTATTTT,CASSEWKGGPTDTQYF
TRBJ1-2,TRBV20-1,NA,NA,TGCAGTGCTATGACGGGAGGTAACCCCTGGGGCTATGGCTACACCTTC,CSAMTGGNPWGYGYTF
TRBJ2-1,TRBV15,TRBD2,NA,TGTGCCACCAGCAGAGATTGGGGAGCGGGGGACAATGAGCAGTTCTTC,CATSRDWGAGDNEQFF
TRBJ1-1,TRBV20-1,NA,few,TGCAGTGCGGGGACAATAACCGAAGCTTTCTTT,CSAGTITEAFF
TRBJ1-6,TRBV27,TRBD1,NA,TGTGCCAGCAGTTGGACAGGGTTGCTAGGCTATAATTCACCCCTCCACTTT,CASSWTGLLGYNSPLHF
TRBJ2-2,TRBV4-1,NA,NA,TGCGCCAGCACCGGAACGAGGAGAAGTACCGGGGAGCTGTTTTTT,CASTGTRRSTGELFF
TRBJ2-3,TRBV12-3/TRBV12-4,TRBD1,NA,TGTGCCAGCAGAATAGGGACAGGGAATTCAGATACGCAGTATTTT,CASRIGTGNSDTQYF
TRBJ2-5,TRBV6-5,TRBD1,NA,TGTGCCAGCAGTTACAGGGGGCTGGAGACCCAGTACTTC,CASSYRGLETQYF
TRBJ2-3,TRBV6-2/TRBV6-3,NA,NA,TGTGCCAGCAGTTCGATGACGGGAGACCGGATGTGCTATTTT,CASSSMTGDRMCYF
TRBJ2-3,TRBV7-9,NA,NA,TGTGCCAGCAGCTCCGCAGGGCCAGATACGCAGTATTTT,CASSSAGPDTQYF
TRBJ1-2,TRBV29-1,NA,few,TGCAGCTCAAGACAGGCCCAGGGCGGCTACACCTTC,CSSRQAQGGYTF
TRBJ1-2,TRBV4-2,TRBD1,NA,TGTGCCAGCAGCCTATACCCGGGACAGGGTTCATATGGCTACACCTTC,CASSLYPGQGSYGYTF
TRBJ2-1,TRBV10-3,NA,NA,TGTGCCATCAGTGCGATGATGGCAGGCCACAATGAGCAGTTCTTC,CAISAMMAGHNEQFF
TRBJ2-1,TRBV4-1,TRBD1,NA,TGCGCCAGCAGCCTCCGACCGGTACAGGGGGCCGGTGAGCAGTTCTTC,CASSLRPVQGAGEQFF
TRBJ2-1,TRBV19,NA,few,TGTGCCAGTAGTATAGATCAGGGGACCTTCTACAATGAGCAGTTCTTC,CASSIDQGTFYNEQFF
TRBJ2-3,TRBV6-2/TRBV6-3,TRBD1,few,TGTGCCAGTTGGACAGGAGACAGCACAGATACGCAGTATTTT,CASWTGDSTDTQYF